Sequencing of this TCR beta chain was carried out in a study of naive and memory T cell subsets. The beta constant-region primer was an equimolar mix of two oligonucleotides covering TRBC1 and TRBC2. TCRdb re-called the UMI-ligation and nested PCR reads with MiXCR, one entry per CDR3 protein. The profile shows some 150,000 distinct CDR3 sequences, about 15% of them singletons. The CDR3 has 13 residues. The ends were cut back, 1 base at V and 6 bases at J, with 7 bases in the middle. Germline V lookup: CDR1 SGHTA, CDR2 FQGNSA. The chain joins TRBV7-2 to TRBJ2-1; no reliable D call. The receptor's source is a human donor in good health. Sequenced: naive CD4+ T cells from blood. This CDR3 is CASSLVKGNEQFF. The CDR3 bases are TGTGCCAGCAGCTTAGTTAAGGGCAATGAGCAGTTCTTC. The full variable domain, rest sourced from reference TRBV7-2 and TRBJ2-1, is GAGVSQSPSNKVTEKGKDVELRCDPISGHTALYWYRQSLGQGLEFLIYFQGNSAPDKSGLPSDRFSAERTGGSVSTLTIQRTQQEDSAVYLCASSLVKGNEQFFGPGTRLTVL.